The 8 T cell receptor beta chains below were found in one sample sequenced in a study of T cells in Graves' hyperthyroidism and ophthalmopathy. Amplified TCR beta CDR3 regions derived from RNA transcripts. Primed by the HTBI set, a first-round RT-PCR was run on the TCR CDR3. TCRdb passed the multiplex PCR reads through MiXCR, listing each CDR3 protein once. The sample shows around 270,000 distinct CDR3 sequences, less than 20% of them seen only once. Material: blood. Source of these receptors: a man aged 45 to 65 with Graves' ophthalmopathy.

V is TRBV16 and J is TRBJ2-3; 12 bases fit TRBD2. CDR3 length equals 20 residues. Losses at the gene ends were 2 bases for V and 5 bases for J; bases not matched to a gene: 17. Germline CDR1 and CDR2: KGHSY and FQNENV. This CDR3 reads CASSQGGRTSGTVPQDTQYF. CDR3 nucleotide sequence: TGTGCCAGCAGCCAAGGTGGGAGGACTAGCGGGACTGTACCACAAGATACGCAGTATTTT.

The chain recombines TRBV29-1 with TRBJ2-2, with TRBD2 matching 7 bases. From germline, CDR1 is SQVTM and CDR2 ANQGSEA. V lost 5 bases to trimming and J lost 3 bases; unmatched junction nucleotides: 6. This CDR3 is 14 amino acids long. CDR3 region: CSVSPGGYTGELFF. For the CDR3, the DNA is TGCAGCGTTTCCCCGGGGGGTTACACCGGGGAGCTGTTTTTT.

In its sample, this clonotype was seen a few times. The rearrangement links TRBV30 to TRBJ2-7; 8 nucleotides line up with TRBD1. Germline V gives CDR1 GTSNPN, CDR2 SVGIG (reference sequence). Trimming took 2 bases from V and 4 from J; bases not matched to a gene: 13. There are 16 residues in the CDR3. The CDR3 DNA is TGTGCCTGGAGTAACGTTGGGGTGACAGGGGAATACGAGCAGTACTTC. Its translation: CAWSNVGVTGEYEQYF.

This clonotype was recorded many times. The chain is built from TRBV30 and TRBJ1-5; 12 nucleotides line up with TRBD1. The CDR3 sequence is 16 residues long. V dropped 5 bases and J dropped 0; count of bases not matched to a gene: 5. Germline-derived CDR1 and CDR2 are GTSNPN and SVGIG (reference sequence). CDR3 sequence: CAWGTGGSYSNQPQHF. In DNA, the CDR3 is TGTGCCTGGGGGACAGGGGGCTCCTATAGCAATCAGCCCCAGCATTTT.

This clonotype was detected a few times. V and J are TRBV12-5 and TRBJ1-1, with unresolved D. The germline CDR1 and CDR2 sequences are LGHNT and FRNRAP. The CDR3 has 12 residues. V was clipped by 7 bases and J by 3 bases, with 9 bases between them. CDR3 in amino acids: CASARLDTEAFF. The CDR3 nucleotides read TGTGCTAGTGCCAGGCTTGACACTGAAGCTTTCTTT.

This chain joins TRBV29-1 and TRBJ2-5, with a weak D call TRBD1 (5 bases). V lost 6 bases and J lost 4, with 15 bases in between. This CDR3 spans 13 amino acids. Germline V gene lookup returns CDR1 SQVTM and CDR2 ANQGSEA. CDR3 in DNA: TGCAGCGTCGCCCGAGCAGGGCCAGAGACCCAGTACTTC. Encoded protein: CSVARAGPETQYF.

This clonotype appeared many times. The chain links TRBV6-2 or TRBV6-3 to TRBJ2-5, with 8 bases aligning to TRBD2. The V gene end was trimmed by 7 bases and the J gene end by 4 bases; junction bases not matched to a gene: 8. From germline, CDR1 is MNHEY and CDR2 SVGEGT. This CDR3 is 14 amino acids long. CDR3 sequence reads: CASTGRVGGETQYF. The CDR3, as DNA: TGTGCCAGCACCGGGAGGGTCGGCGGAGAGACCCAGTACTTC.

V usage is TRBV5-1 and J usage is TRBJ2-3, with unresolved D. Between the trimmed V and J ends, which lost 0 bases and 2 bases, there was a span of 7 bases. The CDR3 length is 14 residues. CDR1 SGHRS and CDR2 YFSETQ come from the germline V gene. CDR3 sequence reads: CASSLGSLTDTQYF. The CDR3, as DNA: TGCGCCAGCAGCTTGGGAAGTCTCACAGATACGCAGTATTTT.